These 8 T cell receptor beta chains originate from one sample sequenced in a study of blood T cells in healthy people across ages. PCR was performed a second time for about 7 to 11 cycles using a sample-barcoded 5' primer and a J-beta primer mix. MiXCR, run by TCRdb on the 5' RACE reads, gives a single entry per CDR3 protein. The table includes some 730,000 distinct CDR3 sequences, 22% detected once. The specimen was blood. Receptors originate from a man in his 70s in good health.

This clonotype came up a few times. The rearrangement uses TRBV5-1 and TRBJ2-5; TRBD2 agrees at 7 bases. The CDR3 consists of 14 residues. The junction had 3 bases not matched to a gene; V was cut back by 0 bases and J by 4 bases. Germline values: CDR1 SGHRS, CDR2 YFSETQ. CDR3 DNA: TGCGCCAGCAGCTTGGAGGCGGGAGTAGAGACCCAGTACTTC. Protein sequence: CASSLEAGVETQYF.

The chain has TRBV20-1 and TRBJ2-5; no definite D call. Germline CDR1 is DFQATT and CDR2 is SNEGSKA (reference sequence). The CDR3 is 11 amino acids. Trimming left V 5 bases short and J 5 bases short, with 9 bases between. This CDR3 reads CSASIYETQYF. In DNA form, the CDR3 reads TGCAGTGCTTCGATTTACGAGACCCAGTACTTC.

This chain links TRBV24-1 with TRBJ1-5; D unclear. The V and J ends lost 0 bases and 4 bases respectively, with 0 bases between them. The germline V gene has CDR1 KGHDR and CDR2 SFDVKD. The CDR3 has 12 amino acids. The CDR3 DNA follows: TGTGCCACCAGTGATTTGAATCAGCCCCAGCATTTT. Encoded protein: CATSDLNQPQHF.

This clonotype was recorded many times. The genes are TRBV7-9 and TRBJ2-1; possibly TRBD1 for D (6 bases). The CDR3 is 15 amino acids. Germline CDR1 reads SEHNR; CDR2 reads FQNEAQ (reference sequence). The ends were cut back, 1 base at V and 0 bases at J, with 7 bases in the middle. CDR3 coding DNA: TGTGCCAGCAGCTTAGAGGACAGCTCCTACAATGAGCAGTTCTTC. It codes for CASSLEDSSYNEQFF.

The V and J genes are TRBV30 and TRBJ2-1; 9 nucleotides align to TRBD2. This CDR3 is 14 amino acids long. V trimming: 6 bases; J trimming: 1 base; junction bases outside the gene matches: 4. Germline CDR1 and CDR2: GTSNPN and SVGIG (reference sequence). The CDR3 DNA reads TGTGCCTGCCGAGCGGGAGGATCCTACAATGAGCAGTTCTTC. Its protein product is CACRAGGSYNEQFF. Filled out from reference TRBV30 and TRBJ2-1, the complete variable domain reads SQTIHQWPATLVQPVGSPLSLECTVEGTSNPNLYWYRQAAGRGLQLLFYSVGIGQISSEVPQNLSASRPQDRQFILSSKKLLLSDSGFYLCACRAGGSYNEQFFGPGTRLTVL.

The genes are TRBV9 and TRBJ2-5, with a tentative D call TRBD2 (6 bases). The germline V and J ends were trimmed by 1 base and 4 bases, with 8 bases remaining between them. This CDR3 contains 13 residues. Germline V lookup: CDR1 SGDLS, CDR2 YYNGEE. CDR3 sequence reads: CASSVWRGETQYF. Here the CDR3 DNA reads TGTGCCAGCAGCGTATGGCGGGGAGAGACCCAGTACTTC.

In this sample, this clonotype turned up a few times. This chain uses TRBV18 with TRBJ2-1, with D unclear. The J call may be faulty, since TRBJ2-7 better matches the DNA end. There are 13 residues in the CDR3. Germline V lookup: CDR1 KGHSH, CDR2 LQKENI. CDR3 region: CASSPLRGYEQYF. Written as DNA, the CDR3 is TGTGCCAGCTCACCACTACGTGGGTACGAGCAGTACTTC.

The rearrangement uses TRBV6-6 and TRBJ2-5; 8 nucleotides line up with TRBD2. Germline lookup yields CDR1 MNHNY and CDR2 SVGAGI (reference sequence). CDR3 length equals 15 residues. J lost 5 bases, V lost 4 bases, and 9 bases had no gene match. Here the CDR3 reads CASSSSSGSGETQYF. CDR3 DNA sequence: TGTGCCAGCAGTTCCTCCAGCGGGAGTGGGGAGACCCAGTACTTC.